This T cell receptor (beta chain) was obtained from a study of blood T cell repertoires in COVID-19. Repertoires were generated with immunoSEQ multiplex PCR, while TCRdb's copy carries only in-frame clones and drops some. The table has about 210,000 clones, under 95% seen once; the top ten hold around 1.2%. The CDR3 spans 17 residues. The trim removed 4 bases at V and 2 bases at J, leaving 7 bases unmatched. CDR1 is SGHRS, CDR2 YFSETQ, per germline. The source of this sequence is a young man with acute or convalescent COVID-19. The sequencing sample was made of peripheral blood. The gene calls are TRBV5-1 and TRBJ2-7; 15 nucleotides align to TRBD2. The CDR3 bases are TGCGCCAGCAGCCCGGGACTAGCGGGGGGCCGAACCTACGAGCAGTACTTC. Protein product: CASSPGLAGGRTYEQYF.